These 32 T cell receptor beta chains originate from one sample sequenced in a study of T cell responses to AZD1222 COVID-19 vaccine. TCRdb keeps only in-frame clones here, not all; method: immunoSEQ multiplex PCR. In the table there are some 180,000 clones, around 90% of which are singletons. The starting material was peripheral blood, obtained 28 days after the second AZD1222 dose. These receptors were taken from an adult who received the AZD1222 COVID-19 vaccine.

The chain combines TRBV5-1 with TRBJ2-5; D possibly matches TRBD1 or TRBD2 (5 bases each). The ends were cut back, 0 bases at V and 5 bases at J, with 11 bases in the middle. Germline V gene sequence: CDR1 SGHRS, CDR2 YFSETQ. The CDR3 spans 14 residues. The CDR3 nucleotides read TGCGCCAGCAGCTTGGGGGGGACCGCCGAGACCCAGTACTTC. It is translated as CASSLGGTAETQYF.

The V call is TRBV5-8, the J call TRBJ1-5, with TRBD1 matching over 10 bases. Trimming removed 4 bases from V and 3 bases from J; junction bases left unmatched: 4. CDR1 SGHTS and CDR2 YDEGEE come from the germline V gene. This CDR3 region has 15 residues. The CDR3 spells CASSPGQGINQPQHF. For the CDR3, the DNA is TGTGCCAGCAGCCCGGGACAGGGGATCAATCAGCCCCAGCATTTT.

J is TRBJ2-7 and V is TRBV6-1; D ambiguous. CDR1 and CDR2 from the germline V gene are MNHNS and SASEGT. The CDR3 consists of 14 residues. Deletions cut 1 base from V and 3 bases from J, with 10 bases between. The CDR3 region has the DNA TGTGCCAGCAGTGAAGGAAGGGCCGGCTACGAGCAGTACTTC. Translation gives CASSEGRAGYEQYF.

The chain carries TRBV25-1 and TRBJ1-1; no definite D call. Germline V CDR1 and CDR2: MGHDK, SYGVNS. Trimming stripped 6 bases from V and 10 bases from J, with 12 bases between. CDR3 length equals 11 residues. As DNA, the CDR3 is TGTGCCAGCAGGGGCCCAGCGGTAGCTTTCTTT. Residues: CASRGPAVAFF. Using reference TRBV25-1 and TRBJ1-1 for the parts outside the CDR3, the full variable domain is EADIYQTPRYLVIGTGKKITLECSQTMGHDKMYWYQQDPGMELHLIHYSYGVNSTEKGDLSSESTVSRIRTEHFPLTLESARPSHTSQYLCASRGPAVAFFGQGTRLTVV.

This rearrangement joins TRBV5-4 to TRBJ2-5; 12 bases align to TRBD2. The CDR3 spans 15 residues. Germline V gives CDR1 SGHNT, CDR2 YYREEE (reference sequence). With 4 bases clipped from V and 1 base from J, the junction kept 2 bases outside the gene matches. In DNA, the CDR3 is TGTGCCAGCAGCAAGGGACTAGCGGGCCAAGAGACCCAGTACTTC. Its translation: CASSKGLAGQETQYF.

The chain carries TRBV9 and TRBJ2-7; D gene ambiguous. The CDR3 is 14 amino acids. Germline V gene sequence: CDR1 SGDLS, CDR2 YYNGEE. V gave up 3 bases and J gave up 2 bases, with 12 bases separating them. The CDR3 region is CASSGFGRTYEQYF. The CDR3 DNA reads as TGTGCCAGCAGCGGGTTCGGACGGACCTACGAGCAGTACTTC.

This chain joins TRBV3-1 (or the pseudogene TRBV3-2) and TRBJ1-3; D not resolved. This CDR3 has 15 residues. The germline V gene has CDR1 LGHDT and CDR2 YNNKEL (reference sequence). V was pared by 3 bases and J by 0 bases, with 9 bases between. CDR3 sequence (DNA): TGTGCCAGCAGCCAGGGTCCCCACTCTGGAAACACCATATATTTT. It is translated as CASSQGPHSGNTIYF.

The rearrangement links TRBV15 to TRBJ2-7; D remains unclear. V was clipped by 4 bases and J by 3 bases, with 16 bases between them. The germline CDR1 and CDR2 sequences are LNHNV and YYDKDF (reference sequence). The CDR3 runs 15 residues. The CDR3 nucleotides are TGTGCCACCAGCACCACGTTAGTTGATAACTACGAGCAGTACTTC. Protein product: CATSTTLVDNYEQYF.

In this sample, this clone turned up a few times. The V and J genes are TRBV10-3 and TRBJ2-6, with D tentatively TRBD2 (6 bases). The germline V and J ends were trimmed by 6 bases and 4 bases, with 16 bases remaining between them. Germline values: CDR1 ENHRY, CDR2 SYGVKD. The CDR3 has 16 residues. CDR3 nucleotides: TGTGCCATCAGCGGGAGAACAAGGACCGGGGCCAACGTCCTGACTTTC. Protein sequence: CAISGRTRTGANVLTF.

This chain uses TRBV5-1 with TRBJ1-6; D is ambiguous. The CDR3 is made up of 17 amino acids. The V end lost 2 bases, the J end lost 0 bases, and 12 bases lay between the germline ends. CDR1 is SGHRS and CDR2 is YFSETQ in the germline V gene. This CDR3 is CASSLEARSSYNSPLHF. The CDR3 region has the DNA TGCGCCAGCAGCTTAGAGGCACGCAGCTCCTATAATTCACCCCTCCACTTT.

CDR3 region: CAISGPGQGANEQFF. The CDR3 nucleotides are TGTGCCATCAGCGGTCCGGGACAGGGGGCAAATGAGCAGTTCTTC. This chain connects TRBV10-3 to TRBJ2-1; 12 bases are shared with TRBD1. The CDR3 extends over 15 amino acids. Germline V CDR1 and CDR2: ENHRY, SYGVKD. After removal of 6 bases from V and 7 bases from J, the junction contained 7 bases not matched to a gene.

The chain is built from TRBV7-9 and TRBJ1-1; 7 positions match TRBD1. The CDR3 spans 15 residues. The J segment lost 5 bases and the V segment lost 7 bases, leaving 13 bases of the junction unmatched. Germline CDR1 reads SEHNR; CDR2 reads FQNEAQ (reference sequence). The CDR3, as DNA: TGTGCCAGCACCCCTCCGAGGGGGCGCGGAACTGAAGCTTTCTTT. Translated, it gives CASTPPRGRGTEAFF.

This clone was counted once. The CDR3 coding sequence is TGTGCCAGCAACTCCCCACGACACTACGAGCAGTACTTC. Translated, it gives CASNSPRHYEQYF. This chain joins TRBV28 and TRBJ2-7, with no clear D. Trimming removed 7 bases at V and 3 bases at J, with 13 bases between. Germline loops: CDR1 MDHEN, CDR2 SYDVKM. CDR3 size: 13 residues.

This chain uses TRBV6-2 or TRBV6-3 with TRBJ1-1; possible D gene TRBD1, 6 bases. Germline V CDR1 and CDR2: MNHEY, SVGEGT. The CDR3 runs to 15 residues. The ends were cut back, 4 bases at V and 7 bases at J, with 19 bases in the middle. The CDR3 sequence is CASSSHSRGRVEAFF. As DNA, the CDR3 is TGTGCCAGCAGTTCGCATTCCAGGGGCCGGGTTGAAGCTTTCTTT.

V usage is TRBV5-4 and J usage is TRBJ2-1; D is perhaps TRBD2 (6 bases). V lost 4 bases to trimming and J lost 8 bases, with 10 bases between them. The germline V gene encodes CDR1 SGHNT and CDR2 YYREEE (reference sequence). The CDR3 is 12 residues long. The chain's CDR3 is CASSMSGDEQFF. The CDR3, as DNA: TGTGCCAGCAGCATGTCGGGGGATGAGCAGTTCTTC.

The chain combines TRBV13 with TRBJ2-7; the match to TRBD1 covers 10 bases. Trimming took 4 bases from V and 5 from J; bases not matched to a gene: 8. Germline V gives CDR1 PRHDT, CDR2 FYEKMQ (reference sequence). CDR3 length: 15 residues. CDR3: CASSSWTGGRDEQYF. DNA for the CDR3: TGTGCCAGCAGCTCGTGGACAGGGGGTCGGGACGAGCAGTACTTC.

This clone was observed once. This chain joins TRBV6-5 and TRBJ1-1; the D gene is possibly TRBD1 (5 bases). Germline CDR1 and CDR2: MNHEY and SVGAGI. Trimming shortened V by 10 bases and J by 0 bases, and 18 bases separated the two germline ends. CDR3 length equals 15 residues. For the CDR3, the DNA is TGTGCCATCCTTCCTGCCGGGGCTTTGAACACTGAAGCTTTCTTT. The encoded protein is CAILPAGALNTEAFF.

Concerning this clone: The sample contains more than one DNA sequence encoding this CDR3. This rearrangement joins TRBV7-7 to TRBJ1-4; D not certain. This CDR3 region has 15 residues. The V end was cut by 3 bases, the J end by 0 bases, with 8 bases between. Per the germline V gene, CDR1 is SSHAT and CDR2 is FNYEAQ (reference sequence). In DNA form, the CDR3 reads TGTGCCAGCAGCTTGAGTTCGGCAACTAATGAAAAACTGTTTTTT. Residues: CASSLSSATNEKLFF. The entire variable domain, with the rest obtained from reference TRBV7-7 and TRBJ1-4, is as follows: GAGVSQSPRYKVTKRGQDVTLRCDPISSHATLYWYQQALGQGPEFLTYFNYEAQPDKSGLPSDRFSAERPEGSISTLTIQRTEQRDSAMYRCASSLSSATNEKLFFGSGTQLSVL.

The rearrangement links TRBV6-4 to TRBJ1-2; possible D gene TRBD1, 5 bases. Trimming shortened V by 0 bases and J by 4 bases, and 9 bases separated the two germline ends. This CDR3 comprises 14 residues. The germline CDR1 and CDR2 sequences are MRHNA and SNTAGT. DNA of the CDR3: TGTGCCAGCAGTGACTCATCTGGGGCCTATGGCTACACCTTC. Amino acid sequence: CASSDSSGAYGYTF.

This chain's CDR3 is CATQGGTGNSNTEAFF. CDR3 sequence (DNA): TGTGCCACCCAAGGGGGGACAGGGAATTCGAACACTGAAGCTTTCTTT. The V and J genes are TRBV7-9 and TRBJ1-1, with 9 bases matching TRBD1. Germline trimming cut 10 bases from V and 1 base from J; bases unmatched to any gene: 13. The CDR3 extends over 16 amino acids. Per germline, CDR1 SEHNR and CDR2 FQNEAQ (reference sequence).

The J gene is TRBJ1-6, the V gene TRBV19; D is unresolved. CDR3 size: 13 residues. Germline CDR1 LNHDA, CDR2 SQIVND (reference sequence). The V end lost 3 bases, the J end lost 14 bases, and 14 bases lay between the germline ends. In nucleotides, the CDR3 is TGTGCCAGTAGTATCTCGGCGGCACCGGCCCTCCACTTT. Translated, it gives CASSISAAPALHF. The full variable domain, completed using reference TRBV19 and TRBJ1-6, is DGGITQSPKYLFRKEGQNVTLSCEQNLNHDAMYWYRQDPGQGLRLIYYSQIVNDFQKGDIAEGYSVSREKKESFPLTVTSAQKNPTAFYLCASSISAAPALHFGNGTRLTVT.

The chain recombines TRBV7-9 with TRBJ1-6, with a possible D match to TRBD1 (5 bases). In germline, CDR1 is SEHNR, CDR2 FQNEAQ (reference sequence). Deletions cut 0 bases from V and 5 bases from J, with 8 bases between. The CDR3 is made up of 15 amino acids. The CDR3 here is CASSLATDHNSPLHF. The CDR3 DNA follows: TGTGCCAGCAGCTTAGCGACAGACCATAATTCACCCCTCCACTTT.

In DNA form, the CDR3 reads TGTGCCAGCAGCCCCGGGACAGACGGCAATCAGCCCCAGCATTTT. Translation gives CASSPGTDGNQPQHF. The chain combines TRBV6-5 with TRBJ1-5; 7 bases match TRBD1. Germline CDR1 reads MNHEY; CDR2 reads SVGAGI. Trimming took 6 bases from V and 2 from J; bases not matched to a gene: 7. The CDR3 covers 15 residues.

The CDR3 loop reads CASTAGARSQYF. The CDR3 DNA reads as TGTGCCAGCACCGCGGGGGCTCGGTCCCAGTACTTC. J is TRBJ2-5 and V is TRBV3-1 (or the pseudogene TRBV3-2), with a tentative D call TRBD2 (7 bases). Germline V gene sequence: CDR1 LGHDT, CDR2 YNNKEL (reference sequence). The CDR3 consists of 12 residues. Trimming pared 7 bases from V and 9 bases from J, leaving 15 bases between.

The CDR3, as DNA: TGTGCCAGCAGCTTAGTCAGGGACAACTATGGCTACACCTTC. Its translation: CASSLVRDNYGYTF. V and J are TRBV7-2 and TRBJ1-2, with D possibly matching TRBD1 (5 bases). There are 14 residues in the CDR3. In germline, CDR1 is SGHTA, CDR2 FQGNSA. The V end lost 1 base, the J end lost 2 bases, and 8 bases lay between the germline ends.

J is TRBJ1-1 and V is TRBV18; the D gene is possibly TRBD1 (5 bases). The CDR3 contains 13 residues. The V and J ends lost 1 base and 6 bases respectively, with 9 bases between them. Germline values: CDR1 KGHSH, CDR2 LQKENI. This CDR3 reads CASSPREGSEAFF. CDR3 nucleotides: TGTGCCAGCTCACCACGAGAGGGGTCTGAAGCTTTCTTT.

This chain joins TRBV6-5 and TRBJ1-5; the D is unclear. There are 15 residues in the CDR3. Germline-derived CDR1 and CDR2 are MNHEY and SVGAGI. V gave up 5 bases and J gave up 0 bases, with 11 bases separating them. The CDR3 DNA reads TGTGCCAGCAGTCTGGACCCGTATAGCAATCAGCCCCAGCATTTT. This gives the protein CASSLDPYSNQPQHF.

The chain employs TRBV7-8 and TRBJ1-1; maybe TRBD1 (5 bases). CDR3 length: 15 amino acids. Trimming pared 1 base from V and 1 base from J, leaving 10 bases between. Germline V gene data show CDR1 as SGHVS and CDR2 as FQNEAQ. CDR3 bases: TGTGCCAGCAGCTTAGTGAAAGGGGCGAACACTGAAGCTTTCTTT. Its translation: CASSLVKGANTEAFF. Full variable domain (missing parts from reference TRBV7-8 and TRBJ1-1): GAGVSQSPRYKVAKRGQDVALRCDPISGHVSLFWYQQALGQGPEFLTYFQNEAQLDKSGLPSDRFFAERPEGSVSTLKIQRTQQEDSAVYLCASSLVKGANTEAFFGQGTRLTVV.

The chain uses TRBV4-3 and TRBJ1-6; D gene unclear. CDR3 length: 12 amino acids. Deletions cut 1 base from V and 7 bases from J, with 2 bases between. Germline CDR1 and CDR2: LGHNA and YSLEER. CDR3 nucleotides: TGCGCCAGCAGCCAAGGGAATTCACCCCTCCACTTT. Translating gives CASSQGNSPLHF.

The chain has TRBV2 and TRBJ1-1; D uncertain. The CDR3 runs 11 residues. V lost 4 bases and J lost 8, with 8 bases in between. Germline CDR1 is SNHLY and CDR2 is FYNNEI. CDR3 in DNA: TGTGCCAGCAGTGTACTGGGCGAAGCTTTCTTT. Translated: CASSVLGEAFF.

CDR3 in amino acids: CASSVDSHNSPLHF. For the CDR3, the DNA is TGTGCCAGCAGTGTGGACAGCCATAATTCACCCCTCCACTTT. The chain links TRBV28 to TRBJ1-6; D perhaps matches TRBD1 (6 bases). CDR3 length: 14 residues. Trimming cost V 5 bases and J 5 bases, with 10 bases left between them. Germline V gene data show CDR1 as MDHEN and CDR2 as SYDVKM.

The CDR3 DNA sequence: TGTGCCAGCAGTGACGCCTGGGGCGGGGGTTCTTACTACGAGCAGTACTTC. Its protein product is CASSDAWGGGSYYEQYF. The chain employs TRBV6-1 and TRBJ2-7; 7 bases agree with TRBD2. The CDR3 contains 17 residues. The trim removed 3 bases at V and 3 bases at J, leaving 14 bases unmatched. Germline V lookup: CDR1 MNHNS, CDR2 SASEGT.